The present entry profiles one T cell receptor beta chain with its context. Antigen: not known. This entry is derived from a study of cytomegalovirus exposure and HLA in healthy donors. Each donor's status was that of a healthy bone marrow donor. 13 Jbeta primers and 60 Vbeta primers were used for the PCR. TCRdb's copy holds only in-frame clones and misses some; the assay was immunoSEQ multiplex PCR. Recorded here are approximately 54,000 clones; the top ten clones represent 6.5% to 8%. Overall study findings and caveats: Other equally common chains were less clonally expanded than HLA-associated TCR beta chains, a later analysis showed. A later analysis reportedly found fewer N-insertions in an Asian-associated ancestry cluster than the approximately 670-donor mean. A likely sequencing artifact accounted for one observed cluster of highly shared sequence variants.

Trimming cost V 0 bases and J 3 bases; bases outside gene matches: 7. Germline V gives CDR1 ENHRY, CDR2 SYGVKD. The CDR3 has 16 residues. This TCR was recovered from a woman aged 40 to 50 in good health and CMV-seronegative. The sequenced sample was PBMCs. The rearrangement joins TRBV10-3 to TRBJ2-5, with TRBD1 matching 7 bases. The CDR3 sequence: CAISESQRTGEETQYF. The CDR3 nucleotides are TGTGCCATCAGTGAGTCCCAAAGAACAGGGGAAGAGACCCAGTACTTC.